The rows below give T cell receptor beta chains drawn from one sample of a study of OX40 agonist ivuxolimab in advanced cancers. Some clones are missing from TCRdb's copy, which holds only in-frame ones; the method was immunoSEQ multiplex PCR. The sample lists tens of thousands of clones, approximately 90% seen once, with about 25% in the top ten. Sequencing was performed on CD4+ or CD8+ T cells sorted from blood, taken in a trial of the OX40 agonist ivuxolimab. The receptors shown here come from an adult with an advanced solid tumor such as melanoma, head and neck, liver or kidney cancer. CDR3s include the opening cysteine and the closing phenylalanine or tryptophan. The D gene is left open where the match is weak. The size field is filled for only some rows; it gives once, few, many or a size class.

clone_size: once
v_call: TRBV15
d_call: -
j_call: TRBJ2-7
cdr3_aa: CATSRDVGVYEQYF
cdr3_nt: TGTGCCACCAGCAGAGATGTAGGGGTCTACGAGCAGTACTTC

clone_size: -
v_call: TRBV6-5
d_call: -
j_call: TRBJ1-1
cdr3_aa: CASSSDTNTEAFF
cdr3_nt: TGTGCCAGCAGTTCCGACACGAACACTGAAGCTTTCTTT

clone_size: few
v_call: TRBV5-1
d_call: -
j_call: TRBJ2-4
cdr3_aa: CASSLRNPKNIQYF
cdr3_nt: TGCGCCAGCAGCTTGAGAAACCCCAAAAACATTCAGTACTTC

clone_size: -
v_call: TRBV9
d_call: TRBD1
j_call: TRBJ1-1
cdr3_aa: CASSVGTTGDTEAFF
cdr3_nt: TGTGCCAGCAGCGTAGGTACGACAGGGGACACTGAAGCTTTCTTT

clone_size: -
v_call: TRBV15
d_call: -
j_call: TRBJ2-5
cdr3_aa: CATSTSTRWETQYF
cdr3_nt: TGTGCCACCAGCACCTCGACTAGGTGGGAGACCCAGTACTTC

clone_size: once
v_call: TRBV5-4
d_call: -
j_call: TRBJ2-2
cdr3_aa: CASSAGDVELFF
cdr3_nt: TGTGCCAGCAGCGCCGGGGATGTGGAGCTGTTTTTT

clone_size: few
v_call: TRBV2
d_call: -
j_call: TRBJ1-4
cdr3_aa: CASKGRDIEEKLFF
cdr3_nt: TGTGCCAGCAAGGGCAGGGATATAGAAGAAAAACTGTTTTTT

clone_size: -
v_call: TRBV13
d_call: TRBD1
j_call: TRBJ1-4
cdr3_aa: CASRSSGTEKKLFF
cdr3_nt: TGTGCCAGCAGGTCGTCCGGGACAGAAAAAAAACTGTTTTTT

clone_size: -
v_call: TRBV27
d_call: TRBD1
j_call: TRBJ2-7
cdr3_aa: CASSLGPTGDEQYF
cdr3_nt: TGTGCCAGCAGTTTAGGGCCAACAGGGGACGAGCAGTACTTC

clone_size: -
v_call: TRBV9
d_call: -
j_call: TRBJ1-2
cdr3_aa: CASNPPGGYGYTF
cdr3_nt: TGTGCCAGCAACCCGCCGGGGGGATATGGCTACACCTTC

clone_size: -
v_call: TRBV7-2
d_call: TRBD1
j_call: TRBJ2-7
cdr3_aa: CASSLGTGNYEQYF
cdr3_nt: TGTGCCAGCAGCTTGGGGACAGGGAACTACGAGCAGTACTTC

clone_size: -
v_call: TRBV27
d_call: TRBD1
j_call: TRBJ2-5
cdr3_aa: CASSNDRDETQYF
cdr3_nt: TGTGCCAGCAGCAACGACAGGGATGAGACCCAGTACTTC

clone_size: -
v_call: TRBV5-1
d_call: -
j_call: TRBJ2-3
cdr3_aa: CASSPLDSSTDTQYF
cdr3_nt: TGCGCCAGCAGCCCCCTAGACTCTAGCACAGATACGCAGTATTTT

clone_size: -
v_call: TRBV9
d_call: -
j_call: TRBJ1-6
cdr3_aa: CASSVASGSPLHF
cdr3_nt: TGTGCCAGCAGCGTAGCTAGTGGTTCACCCCTCCACTTT

clone_size: -
v_call: TRBV4-1
d_call: -
j_call: TRBJ1-1
cdr3_aa: CASSPRGRDTEAFF
cdr3_nt: TGCGCCAGCAGCCCTCGGGGCAGGGACACTGAAGCTTTCTTT

clone_size: -
v_call: TRBV27
d_call: TRBD1
j_call: TRBJ2-2
cdr3_aa: CASSLTDRGVGELFF
cdr3_nt: TGTGCCAGCAGTTTAACTGACAGGGGGGTCGGGGAGCTGTTTTTT

clone_size: once
v_call: TRBV6-1
d_call: -
j_call: TRBJ2-7
cdr3_aa: CASRMGGGGNEQYF
cdr3_nt: TGTGCCAGCAGGATGGGAGGGGGCGGCAACGAGCAGTACTTC

clone_size: -
v_call: TRBV9
d_call: TRBD1
j_call: TRBJ1-2
cdr3_aa: CASSATDRMVLYGYTF
cdr3_nt: TGTGCCAGCAGCGCAACGGACAGGATGGTTCTCTATGGCTACACCTTC

clone_size: -
v_call: TRBV5-1
d_call: -
j_call: TRBJ2-7
cdr3_aa: CASSLEENPYEQYF
cdr3_nt: TGCGCCAGCAGCTTGGAGGAGAACCCCTACGAGCAGTACTTC

clone_size: -
v_call: TRBV7-3
d_call: -
j_call: TRBJ2-3
cdr3_aa: CASRELGGDTQYF
cdr3_nt: TGTGCCAGCAGGGAGCTCGGGGGAGATACGCAGTATTTT

clone_size: -
v_call: TRBV27
d_call: -
j_call: TRBJ2-7
cdr3_aa: CASSLGSYYEQYF
cdr3_nt: TGTGCCAGCAGTTTGGGCAGCTACTACGAGCAGTACTTC

clone_size: -
v_call: TRBV6-5
d_call: -
j_call: TRBJ1-2
cdr3_aa: CASSPYTSSNYGYTF
cdr3_nt: TGTGCCAGCAGTCCCTACACATCCTCTAACTATGGCTACACCTTC

clone_size: -
v_call: TRBV28
d_call: -
j_call: TRBJ2-7
cdr3_aa: CASSSSDQYEQYF
cdr3_nt: TGTGCCAGCAGTTCCTCAGACCAGTACGAGCAGTACTTC

clone_size: -
v_call: TRBV28
d_call: -
j_call: TRBJ1-5
cdr3_aa: CASRGGVSNQPQHF
cdr3_nt: TGTGCCAGCAGGGGAGGGGTAAGCAATCAGCCCCAGCATTTT

clone_size: -
v_call: TRBV7-3
d_call: TRBD2
j_call: TRBJ2-2
cdr3_aa: CASRLAGPNTGELFF
cdr3_nt: TGTGCCAGCAGATTAGCGGGACCGAACACCGGGGAGCTGTTTTTT

clone_size: -
v_call: TRBV27
d_call: TRBD1
j_call: TRBJ2-2
cdr3_aa: CASSFGTGVGTGELFF
cdr3_nt: TGTGCCAGCAGTTTTGGGACAGGGGTGGGAACCGGGGAGCTGTTTTTT

clone_size: -
v_call: TRBV5-8
d_call: -
j_call: TRBJ1-5
cdr3_aa: CASSLMEGALSNQPQHF
cdr3_nt: TGTGCCAGCAGCTTGATGGAAGGGGCTTTAAGCAATCAGCCCCAGCATTTT